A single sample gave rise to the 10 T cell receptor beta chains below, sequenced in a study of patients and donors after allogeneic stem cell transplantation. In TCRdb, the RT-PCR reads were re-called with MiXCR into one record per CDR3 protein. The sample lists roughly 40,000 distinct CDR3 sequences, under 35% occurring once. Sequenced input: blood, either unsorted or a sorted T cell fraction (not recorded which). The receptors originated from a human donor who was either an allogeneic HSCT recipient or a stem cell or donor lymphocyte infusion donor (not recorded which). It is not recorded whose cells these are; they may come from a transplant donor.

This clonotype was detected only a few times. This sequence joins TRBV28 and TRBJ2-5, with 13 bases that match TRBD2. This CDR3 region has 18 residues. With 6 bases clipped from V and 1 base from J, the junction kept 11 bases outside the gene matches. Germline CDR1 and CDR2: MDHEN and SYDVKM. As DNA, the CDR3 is TGTGCCAGCAGCCCCCTTCCGGGACTAGCGGGAACCCAAGAGACCCAGTACTTC. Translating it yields CASSPLPGLAGTQETQYF.

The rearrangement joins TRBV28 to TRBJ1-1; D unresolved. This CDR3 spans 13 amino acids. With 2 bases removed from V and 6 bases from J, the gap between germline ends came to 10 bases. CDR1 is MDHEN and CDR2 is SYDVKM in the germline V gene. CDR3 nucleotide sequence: TGTGCCAGCAGTTTAACGGGGATCGCTGAAGCTTTCTTT. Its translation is CASSLTGIAEAFF.

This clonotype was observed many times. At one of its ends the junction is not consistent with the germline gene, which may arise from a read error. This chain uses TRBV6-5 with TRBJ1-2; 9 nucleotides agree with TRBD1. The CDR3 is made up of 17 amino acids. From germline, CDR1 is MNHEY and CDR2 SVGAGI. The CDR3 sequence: CASTYSITGGAGFGYTF. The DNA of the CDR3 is TGTGCCAGCACTTACTCAATCACAGGGGGCGCTGGATTCGGCTACACCTTC.

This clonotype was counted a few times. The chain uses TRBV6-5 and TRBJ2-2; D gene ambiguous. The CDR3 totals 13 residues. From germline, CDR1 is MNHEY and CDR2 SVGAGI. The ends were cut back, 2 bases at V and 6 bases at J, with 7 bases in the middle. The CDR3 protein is CASSYEAPGELFF. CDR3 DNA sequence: TGTGCCAGCAGTTACGAGGCGCCCGGGGAGCTGTTTTTT.

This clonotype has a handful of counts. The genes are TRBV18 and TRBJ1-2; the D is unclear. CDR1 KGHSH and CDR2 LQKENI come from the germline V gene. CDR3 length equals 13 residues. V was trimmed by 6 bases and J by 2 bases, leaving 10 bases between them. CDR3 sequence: CASSASRNYGYTF. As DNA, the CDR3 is TGTGCCAGCTCCGCTTCTAGGAACTATGGCTACACCTTC. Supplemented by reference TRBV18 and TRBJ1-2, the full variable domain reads NAGVMQNPRHLVRRRGQEARLRCSPMKGHSHVYWYRQLPEEGLKFMVYLQKENIIDESGMPKERFSAEFPKEGPSILRIQQVVRGDSAAYFCASSASRNYGYTFGSGTRLTVV.

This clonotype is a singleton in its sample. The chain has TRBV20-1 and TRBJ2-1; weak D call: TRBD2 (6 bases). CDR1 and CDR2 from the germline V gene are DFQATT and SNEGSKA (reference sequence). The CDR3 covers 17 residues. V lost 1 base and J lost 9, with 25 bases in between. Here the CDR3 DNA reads TGCAGTGCTAGAGGTCGACAACGGGGGTTGGACTTCGGTGAGCAGTTCTTC. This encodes CSARGRQRGLDFGEQFF.

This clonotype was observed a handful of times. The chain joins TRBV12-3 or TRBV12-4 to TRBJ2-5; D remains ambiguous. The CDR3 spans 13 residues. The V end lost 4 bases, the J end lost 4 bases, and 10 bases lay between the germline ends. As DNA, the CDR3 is TGTGCCAGCAGTTATCAGGTGCGAGAGACCCAGTACTTC. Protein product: CASSYQVRETQYF.

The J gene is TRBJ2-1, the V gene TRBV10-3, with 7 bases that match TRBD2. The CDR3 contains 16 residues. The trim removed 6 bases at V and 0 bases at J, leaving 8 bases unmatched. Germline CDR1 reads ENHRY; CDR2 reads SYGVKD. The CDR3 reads CAIRLTSFLSYNEQFF. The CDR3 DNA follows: TGTGCCATCAGACTGACTAGCTTTCTCTCCTACAATGAGCAGTTCTTC.

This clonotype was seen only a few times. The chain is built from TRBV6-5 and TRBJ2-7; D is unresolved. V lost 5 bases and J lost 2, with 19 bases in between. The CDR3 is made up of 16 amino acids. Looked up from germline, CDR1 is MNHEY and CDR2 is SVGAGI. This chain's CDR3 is CASSPVMSGPPYEQYF. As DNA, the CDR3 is TGTGCCAGCAGTCCGGTAATGAGTGGTCCCCCCTACGAGCAGTACTTC.

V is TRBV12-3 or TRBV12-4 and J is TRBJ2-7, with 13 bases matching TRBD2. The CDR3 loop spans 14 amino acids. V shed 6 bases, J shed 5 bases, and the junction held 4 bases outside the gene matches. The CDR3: CASSWTSGRDEQYF. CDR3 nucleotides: TGTGCCAGCAGCTGGACTAGCGGGAGAGACGAGCAGTACTTC.